One and the same sample provided the 17 T cell receptor beta chains below, sequenced in a study of breast tumors, draining lymph nodes, adjacent tissues. TCRdb re-called the multiplex PCR reads through MiXCR, storing one row per CDR3 protein. The sample lists about 140,000 distinct CDR3 sequences, 30% to 35% occurring once. Axillary draining lymph nodes of breast cancer patients supplied the node samples. Sequencing was performed on axillary lymph node tissue. These receptors originate from a female donor with breast cancer. Some clones in this sample may be carry-over from other donors' samples.

A remark on this clonotype: Just one base apart from a much larger clone, this may be a read error. The chain combines TRBV6-5 with TRBJ2-3, with 10 bases aligning to TRBD1. CDR3 length equals 15 residues. Unmatched junction bases numbered 8, after V lost 5 bases and J lost 6 bases. Germline V gene lookup returns CDR1 MNHEY and CDR2 SVGAGI. The CDR3 DNA follows: TGTGCCAGCAGTCACGACAGGGGGCGGGGGGATACGCAGTATTTT. Its translation: CASSHDRGRGDTQYF.

Concerning this clonotype: This may come from a read error, since a much larger clone is one base off. The J gene is TRBJ2-1, the V gene TRBV18; no reliable D call. CDR1 is KGHSH, CDR2 LQKENI, per germline. The CDR3 sequence is 13 residues long. Trimming stripped 8 bases from V and 4 bases from J, with 12 bases between. The CDR3 region has the DNA TGTGCCAGCCCATTCGATCAATACAATGAGCAGTTCTTC. It translates to CASPFDQYNEQFF.

In this sample, this clonotype turned up once. Being one base from a much bigger clone, this may be a read error. The chain is built from TRBV18 and TRBJ2-3; no firm D call. The V end lost 4 bases, the J end lost 6 bases, and 11 bases lay between the germline ends. Germline V lookup: CDR1 KGHSH, CDR2 LQKENI. The CDR3 is 13 residues long. In nucleotides, the CDR3 is TGTGCCAGCTCACAAGCAAATTGGGATACGCAGTATTTT. Its protein is CASSQANWDTQYF.

Ten or more counts support this clonotype. The CDR3 sequence is CASSEANPNYGYTF. CDR3 nucleotide sequence: TGTGCCAGCAGTGAAGCGAACCCAAACTATGGCTACACCTTC. The J gene is TRBJ1-2, the V gene TRBV6-1; D is uncertain. The CDR3 extends over 14 amino acids. The V gene lost 0 bases and the J gene lost 2 bases, with 7 bases spanning the gap. Per the germline V gene, CDR1 is MNHNS and CDR2 is SASEGT.

This clonotype was counted many times. The rearrangement uses TRBV6-2 or TRBV6-3 and TRBJ1-2, with 8 positions matching TRBD1. Looked up from germline, CDR1 is MNHEY and CDR2 is SVGEGT. V lost 7 bases and J lost 4; bases outside the gene matches: 8. This CDR3 spans 14 amino acids. The CDR3 region has the DNA TGTGCCAGCACCAGGACAGGGCTGGGCTATGGCTACACCTTC. This encodes CASTRTGLGYGYTF.

This clonotype was seen many times. V and J are TRBV3-1 and TRBJ2-3, with no clear D. Trimming shortened V by 4 bases and J by 5 bases, and 4 bases separated the two germline ends. This CDR3 is built from 11 residues. Germline values: CDR1 LGHDT, CDR2 YNNKEL (reference sequence). DNA for the CDR3: TGTGCCAGCAGCCGACGAGATACGCAGTATTTT. Translation: CASSRRDTQYF.

This clonotype was recorded many times. The gene calls are TRBV6-2 or TRBV6-3 and TRBJ2-5; the D gene is possibly TRBD1 (5 bases). The V end lost 6 bases, the J end lost 3 bases, and 11 bases lay between the germline ends. Germline CDR1 and CDR2: MNHEY and SVGEGT. This CDR3 comprises 13 residues. The DNA of the CDR3 is TGTGCCAGCAGGGGAACAGGAGAAGAGACCCAGTACTTC. This codes for CASRGTGEETQYF.

There are many counts of this clonotype. The chain uses TRBV7-8 and TRBJ1-2, with D unresolved. Germline CDR1 SGHVS, CDR2 FQNEAQ. The CDR3 totals 13 residues. With 5 bases removed from V and 8 bases from J, the gap between germline ends came to 15 bases. The CDR3 sequence: CASSPKLGRGYTF. The CDR3 coding sequence is TGTGCCAGCAGCCCCAAGTTGGGCCGGGGCTACACCTTC.

Points on this clonotype: At one of its ends the junction is not consistent with the germline gene, which may arise from a read error. This chain links TRBV6-4 with TRBJ1-5; D is ambiguous. The CDR3 extends over 14 amino acids. Looked up from germline, CDR1 is MRHNA and CDR2 is SNTAGT. The CDR3 bases are TGTACCAGCAGTCACTCTCCCTTCCGGCAGCCCCAGCATTTT. It specifies CTSSHSPFRQPQHF.

This clonotype was recorded at least ten times. This chain links TRBV6-6 with TRBJ1-6, with a possible D match to TRBD1 (5 bases). With 2 bases removed from V and 6 bases from J, the gap between germline ends came to 26 bases. Germline V lookup: CDR1 MNHNY, CDR2 SVGAGI (reference sequence). The CDR3 contains 20 residues. CDR3 DNA: TGTGCCAGCAGTTACCCTCCCCGGTCGCTAGCCCCCGGGGCTAATTCACCCCTCCACTTT. As protein: CASSYPPRSLAPGANSPLHF.

Details on this clonotype: The DNA is omitted, as the CDR3 cannot be located on it reliably, and the CDR3 follows TCRdb's listing. The chain has TRBV7-9 and TRBJ1-6. Germline CDR1 and CDR2: SEHNR and FQNEAQ (reference sequence). The CDR3 contains 22 residues when both ends are counted. CDR3 sequence reads: CASSFYICSGRGEPRLDSPLHF.

This clonotype was observed many times. The J gene is TRBJ2-7, the V gene TRBV7-2, with D maybe TRBD1 (6 bases). Trimming cost V 1 base and J 1 base, with 11 bases left between them. Germline values: CDR1 SGHTA, CDR2 FQGNSA. This CDR3 region has 15 residues. CDR3 DNA sequence: TGTGCCAGCAGCTTAGTTCCAGGGGAGTCCTACGAGCAGTACTTC. Translated: CASSLVPGESYEQYF.

This clonotype was recorded many times. The rearrangement joins TRBV20-1 to TRBJ1-2; no definite D call. This CDR3 is 13 amino acids long. V was pared by 0 bases and J by 4 bases, with 9 bases between. Germline V gives CDR1 DFQATT, CDR2 SNEGSKA (reference sequence). The DNA of the CDR3 is TGCAGTGCTAGAGATGAGTTGGGCTATGGCTACACCTTC. Its translation is CSARDELGYGYTF.

This clonotype has at least ten counts. V is TRBV7-3 and J is TRBJ2-3; a weak D match, TRBD1 (6 bases). V was pared by 5 bases and J by 4 bases, with 19 bases between. There are 16 residues in the CDR3. Germline V gives CDR1 SGHTA, CDR2 FQGTGA. The CDR3 bases are TGTGCCAGCAGCAGGGGCACAGGGATTGGGGCAGATACGCAGTATTTT. It translates to CASSRGTGIGADTQYF.

This clonotype was counted ten times or more. The J gene is TRBJ1-6, the V gene TRBV6-6, with TRBD1 matching over 8 bases. Germline V lookup: CDR1 MNHNY, CDR2 SVGAGI (reference sequence). This CDR3 contains 14 residues. The ends lost 8 bases at V and 10 bases at J; junction bases unmatched: 10. The DNA of the CDR3 is TGTGCCAGCGAGTCCGCGACAGGGGTATCACCCCTCCACTTT. The encoded protein is CASESATGVSPLHF.

V usage is TRBV9 and J usage is TRBJ2-7; a possible D gene is TRBD2 (5 bases). There are 14 residues in the CDR3. The germline V gene has CDR1 SGDLS and CDR2 YYNGEE. Deletions cut 4 bases from V and 2 bases from J, with 13 bases between. This chain's CDR3 is CASSSRRGPYEQYV. The CDR3, as DNA: TGTGCCAGCAGCTCACGACGGGGTCCCTACGAGCAGTACGTC.

This clonotype was seen at least ten times. The chain links TRBV6-1 to TRBJ2-7; D possibly corresponds to TRBD1 (6 bases). This CDR3 contains 12 residues. V lost 8 bases, J lost 3 bases, and 11 bases lay in between. Looked up from germline, CDR1 is MNHNS and CDR2 is SASEGT. The CDR3: CASVGHNYEQYF. CDR3 DNA sequence: TGTGCCAGCGTGGGACACAACTACGAGCAGTACTTC.